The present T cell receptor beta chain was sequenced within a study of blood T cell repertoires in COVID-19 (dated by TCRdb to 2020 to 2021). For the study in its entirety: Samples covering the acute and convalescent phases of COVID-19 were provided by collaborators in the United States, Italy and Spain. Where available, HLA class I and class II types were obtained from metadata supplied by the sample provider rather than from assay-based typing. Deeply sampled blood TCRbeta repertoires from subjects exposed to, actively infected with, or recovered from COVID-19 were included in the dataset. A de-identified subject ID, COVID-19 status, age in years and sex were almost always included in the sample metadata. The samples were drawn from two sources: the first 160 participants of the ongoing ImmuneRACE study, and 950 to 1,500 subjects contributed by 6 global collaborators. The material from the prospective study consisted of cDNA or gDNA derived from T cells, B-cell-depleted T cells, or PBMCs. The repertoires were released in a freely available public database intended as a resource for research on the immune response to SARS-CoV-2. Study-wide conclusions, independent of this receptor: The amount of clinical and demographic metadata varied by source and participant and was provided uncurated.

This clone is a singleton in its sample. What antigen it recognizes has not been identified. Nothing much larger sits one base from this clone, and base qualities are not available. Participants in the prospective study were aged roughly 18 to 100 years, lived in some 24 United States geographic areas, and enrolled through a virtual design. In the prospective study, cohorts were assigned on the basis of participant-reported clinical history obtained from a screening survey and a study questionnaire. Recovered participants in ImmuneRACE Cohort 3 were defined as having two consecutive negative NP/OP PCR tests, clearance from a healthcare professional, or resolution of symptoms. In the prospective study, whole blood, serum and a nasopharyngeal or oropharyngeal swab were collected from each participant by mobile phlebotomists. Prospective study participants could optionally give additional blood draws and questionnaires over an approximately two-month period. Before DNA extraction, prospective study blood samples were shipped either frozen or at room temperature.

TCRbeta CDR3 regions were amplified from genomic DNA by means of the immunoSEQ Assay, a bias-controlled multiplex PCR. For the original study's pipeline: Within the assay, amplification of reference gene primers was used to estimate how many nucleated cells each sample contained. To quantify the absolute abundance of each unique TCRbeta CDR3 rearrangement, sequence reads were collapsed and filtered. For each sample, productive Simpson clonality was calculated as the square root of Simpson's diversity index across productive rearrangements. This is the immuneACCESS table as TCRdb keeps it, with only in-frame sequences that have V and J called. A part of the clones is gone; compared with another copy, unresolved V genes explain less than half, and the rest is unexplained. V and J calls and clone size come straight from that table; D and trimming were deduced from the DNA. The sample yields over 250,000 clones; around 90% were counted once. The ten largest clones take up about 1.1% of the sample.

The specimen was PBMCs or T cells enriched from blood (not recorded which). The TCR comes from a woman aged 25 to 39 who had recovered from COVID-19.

The CDR3 region reads CASSAGMTGAGNTIYF. The nucleotides are TGTGCCAGCAGCGCTGGGATGACAGGGGCTGGAAACACCATATATTTT. The chain uses TRBV9 and TRBJ1-3, with TRBD1 identical over 8 junction bases. Via the germline V gene, CDR1 is SGDLS and CDR2 YYNGEE. Compared with germline, V lacks 3 bases and J lacks 2 bases; bases without a gene match: 7. The CDR3, from cysteine to phenylalanine, totals 16 residues. The DNA shown is the 48-base CDR3, in frame from base 1.